This TCR beta chain comes out of a study of blood T cells in healthy people across ages. Through a sample-barcoded 5' primer and a J-beta primer mix, a second PCR was run for about 6 to 11 cycles. MiXCR, run by TCRdb on the 5' RACE reads, gives a single entry per CDR3 protein. The sample contains some 920,000 distinct CDR3 sequences, around 54% of which appear only once. The ends were cut back, 2 bases at V and 0 bases at J, with 8 bases in the middle. CDR1 and CDR2 (germline): MNHEY, SVGEGT. CDR3 length: 14 residues. This receptor was taken from a woman aged 60-75 years in good health. Specimen: blood. The J gene is TRBJ2-7, the V gene TRBV6-2 or TRBV6-3, with D uncertain. CDR3 region: CASSYNTASYEQYF. CDR3 DNA sequence: TGTGCCAGCAGTTACAATACAGCCTCCTACGAGCAGTACTTC.